This T cell receptor beta chain emerged from a study of T-cell reconstitution after alpha-beta-depleted transplantation in children. A TCRbeta library incorporating unique molecular identifiers was prepared. TCRdb redid the calling of the PCR reads with MiXCR, one entry per CDR3 protein. The sample has some 350,000 distinct CDR3 sequences, about 9.4% seen once. J was trimmed by 1 base and V by 6 bases; bases with no gene match: 7. The CDR3 covers 15 residues. Germline CDR1 is MNHEY and CDR2 is SMNVEV (reference sequence). This clonotype showed up many times. This clonotype was obtained from a human donor who donated a stem cell graft to a child with acute lymphoblastic leukemia. The chain joins TRBV27 to TRBJ2-7, with TRBD2 matching over 9 bases. The specimen was PBMCs from the stem cell graft donor, collected from the stem cell graft. The CDR3 DNA reads as TGTGCCAGCAGCCTTTTAGCGGGAGTATCCTACGAGCAGTACTTC. It yields the protein CASSLLAGVSYEQYF.